A single sample is the source of the 30 T cell receptor beta chains below, sequenced in a study of identical twins. Via MiXCR, TCRdb re-called the 5' RACE reads, giving one row per CDR3 protein. The top ten hold around 3.4% of the sample, which has about 260,000 distinct CDR3 sequences, 5.5% to 7% seen once. The sample was also linked to a second study, of yellow fever vaccine responses in identical twins.

Sequenced sample: memory (CD45RO+) T cells sorted from blood. These TCRs come from a woman aged 18 to 35 in good health.

The rearrangement uses TRBV7-9 and TRBJ2-3, with 9 positions matching TRBD2. The germline CDR1 and CDR2 sequences are SEHNR and FQNEAQ (reference sequence). J was trimmed by 6 bases and V by 3 bases; bases with no gene match: 10. This CDR3 region has 16 residues. CDR3: CASSLALSGSLDTQYF. The CDR3 DNA is TGTGCCAGCAGCTTGGCTCTTAGCGGGAGTTTGGATACGCAGTATTTT.

This clonotype was seen at least ten times. The V call is TRBV7-9, the J call TRBJ2-1, with TRBD2 matching 13 bases. V gave up 5 bases and J gave up 9 bases; unmatched junction bases: 4. Germline CDR1 and CDR2: SEHNR and FQNEAQ (reference sequence). The CDR3 spans 14 residues. The CDR3, as DNA: TGTGCCAGCAGCGGACTAGCGGGAGTTGGTGAGCAGTTCTTC. This codes for CASSGLAGVGEQFF.

V and J are TRBV20-1 and TRBJ2-3; D unclear. V lost 5 bases, J lost 6 bases, and 6 bases lay in between. Germline assignment: CDR1 DFQATT and CDR2 SNEGSKA (reference sequence). The CDR3 totals 10 residues. The CDR3 here is CSAWVDTQYF. CDR3 DNA sequence: TGCAGTGCTTGGGTGGATACGCAGTATTTT.

This clonotype was found many times. The chain employs TRBV3-1 and TRBJ2-1, with D possibly matching TRBD1 (5 bases). V was cut by 3 bases and J by 3 bases, with 12 bases left in between. This CDR3 has 15 amino acids. Looked up from germline, CDR1 is LGHDT and CDR2 is YNNKEL (reference sequence). The CDR3 region is CASSQNRWNYNEQFF. DNA of the CDR3: TGTGCCAGCAGCCAGAACAGGTGGAACTACAATGAGCAGTTCTTC.

This clonotype was observed many times. The V and J genes are TRBV5-1 and TRBJ2-3; TRBD2 aligns across 7 bases. Germline V CDR1 and CDR2: SGHRS, YFSETQ. Losses at the gene ends were 4 bases for V and 5 bases for J; bases not matched to a gene: 7. The CDR3 is made up of 14 amino acids. The DNA for the CDR3 is TGCGCCAGCAGCCGGATGGGGGGGGGAGATACGCAGTATTTT. The encoded protein is CASSRMGGGDTQYF.

V and J are TRBV20-1 and TRBJ1-1; weak D call: TRBD1 (5 bases). Germline CDR1 and CDR2: DFQATT and SNEGSKA (reference sequence). Trimming stripped 1 base from V and 0 bases from J, with 12 bases between. CDR3 length: 15 residues. CDR3 sequence: CSARGRGPMNTEAFF. The DNA for the CDR3 is TGCAGTGCTAGAGGCCGGGGACCGATGAACACTGAAGCTTTCTTT.

V is TRBV13 and J is TRBJ2-1; D is unclear. V was trimmed by 4 bases and J by 3 bases, leaving 19 bases between them. The germline V gene has CDR1 PRHDT and CDR2 FYEKMQ (reference sequence). The CDR3 runs 17 residues. CDR3 region: CASSSLLDPYIYNEQFF. For the CDR3, the DNA is TGTGCCAGCAGCTCCCTCCTAGACCCTTACATCTACAATGAGCAGTTCTTC.

This clonotype was picked up many times. The gene calls are TRBV21-1 and TRBJ1-5. TRBV21-1 represents a pseudogene. This CDR3 is built from 14 residues. CDR3 in DNA: TGTGCCAGCAGTCCAGGTTGTAGCAATCAGCCCCAGCATTTT. It yields the protein CASSPGCSNQPQHF.

In this sample, this clonotype turned up many times. CDR3 coding DNA: TGTGCCAGCAAAGGCTCCTACAATGAGCAGTTCTTC. Its protein is CASKGSYNEQFF. J is TRBJ2-1 and V is TRBV6-1; D call uncertain. This CDR3 is built from 12 residues. Trimming cost V 7 bases and J 0 bases, with 4 bases left between them. The germline CDR1 and CDR2 sequences are MNHNS and SASEGT.

This clonotype was observed at least ten times. The chain combines TRBV6-1 with TRBJ2-3; no reliable D call. Germline CDR1 is MNHNS and CDR2 is SASEGT. CDR3 size: 16 residues. V lost 1 base and J 2 bases, leaving 13 bases between the germline ends. CDR3 DNA: TGTGCCAGCAGTGAAGAGGTAGTGGGCCCCACAGATACGCAGTATTTT. It codes for CASSEEVVGPTDTQYF.

This clonotype appeared a few times. The gene calls are TRBV11-2 and TRBJ1-1; TRBD1 might be the D (6 bases). The CDR3 length is 14 residues. Germline V CDR1 and CDR2: SGHAT, FQNNGV. V was trimmed by 8 bases and J by 4 bases, leaving 17 bases between them. DNA for the CDR3: TGTGCCAGCGGGCTTCTCAGGGGTACCACTGAAGCTTTCTTT. This encodes CASGLLRGTTEAFF.

This clonotype was found a few times. The chain joins TRBV11-1 to TRBJ2-3; D is possibly TRBD1 or TRBD2 (6 bases each). The CDR3 has 15 amino acids. The V end lost 6 bases, the J end lost 2 bases, and 15 bases lay between the germline ends. Germline CDR1 is SGHAT and CDR2 is FQDESV (reference sequence). This CDR3 reads CASRLGGLDTDTQYF. CDR3 in DNA: TGTGCCAGCAGACTCGGGGGCCTGGACACAGATACGCAGTATTTT.

V and J are TRBV7-7 and TRBJ2-5; TRBD2 aligns across 12 bases. The CDR3 is made up of 18 amino acids. Trimming removed 4 bases from V and 4 bases from J; junction bases left unmatched: 13. Germline CDR1 SSHAT, CDR2 FNYEAQ (reference sequence). CDR3 sequence: CASSSATSGSNRGETQYF. DNA of the CDR3: TGTGCCAGCAGCTCCGCGACTAGCGGGAGTAATAGGGGAGAGACCCAGTACTTC.

This clonotype was recorded many times. The V and J genes are TRBV5-1 and TRBJ2-2; D might be TRBD1 (6 bases). CDR1 is SGHRS, CDR2 YFSETQ, per germline. Trimming stripped 2 bases from V and 4 bases from J, with 9 bases between. The length of the CDR3 is 14 residues. The chain's CDR3 is CASSFQQGTGELFF. CDR3 nucleotides: TGCGCCAGCAGCTTCCAACAGGGCACCGGGGAGCTGTTTTTT.

V is TRBV4-1 and J is TRBJ2-1; D unclear. This CDR3 spans 15 amino acids. V lost 0 bases and J 4 bases, leaving 10 bases between the germline ends. CDR1 and CDR2 from the germline V gene are MGHRA and YSYEKL. The CDR3 sequence is CASSQEGRPYNEQFF. The CDR3 DNA reads as TGCGCCAGCAGCCAAGAAGGAAGACCTTACAATGAGCAGTTCTTC.

This clonotype was counted a few times. The gene calls are TRBV20-1 and TRBJ2-7; D not certain. This CDR3 has 16 residues. V shed 2 bases and J shed 3 bases, with 20 bases lying between them. Per the germline V gene, CDR1 is DFQATT and CDR2 is SNEGSKA (reference sequence). CDR3 protein: CSARPSTVKGRYEQYV. In nucleotides, the CDR3 is TGCAGTGCTAGACCTTCGACCGTTAAGGGTCGCTACGAGCAGTACGTC.

The sample holds many counts of this clonotype. The rearrangement links TRBV3-1 to TRBJ2-3, with D unclear. Trimming left V 1 base short and J 4 bases short, with 12 bases between. The germline V gene has CDR1 LGHDT and CDR2 YNNKEL (reference sequence). This CDR3 has 15 amino acids. CDR3 coding DNA: TGTGCCAGCAGCCAAGGACTCTCCGCTCCAGATACGCAGTATTTT. Translated: CASSQGLSAPDTQYF.

This chain connects TRBV14 to TRBJ2-1; tentatively, D is TRBD2 (6 bases). This CDR3 has 16 residues. Germline CDR1 is SGHDN and CDR2 is FVKESK. The V and J ends lost 1 base and 4 bases respectively, with 14 bases between them. CDR3 residues: CASSQGGLRPYNEQFF. In DNA, the CDR3 is TGTGCCAGCAGCCAAGGGGGACTGCGGCCTTACAATGAGCAGTTCTTC.

This clonotype occurred many times. The rearrangement uses TRBV5-1 and TRBJ2-3; 8 bases are a match to TRBD1. From germline, CDR1 is SGHRS and CDR2 YFSETQ. The trim removed 2 bases at V and 2 bases at J, leaving 7 bases unmatched. The CDR3 length is 16 residues. CDR3 sequence reads: CASSFLGDRNTDTQYF. The CDR3, as DNA: TGCGCCAGCAGCTTCCTGGGGGACAGGAACACAGATACGCAGTATTTT.

A few counts support this clonotype. The chain links TRBV20-1 to TRBJ1-1; 9 nucleotides line up with TRBD1. This CDR3 is 13 amino acids long. The V gene end was trimmed by 6 bases and the J gene end by 4 bases; junction bases not matched to a gene: 6. Germline CDR1 reads DFQATT; CDR2 reads SNEGSKA (reference sequence). CDR3 loop: CSAGTGFRTEAFF. As DNA, the CDR3 is TGCAGTGCAGGGACAGGGTTTCGCACTGAAGCTTTCTTT.

In its sample, this clonotype was seen a few times. V usage is TRBV28 and J usage is TRBJ2-2; D not resolved. CDR3 length: 15 amino acids. Trimming stripped 4 bases from V and 2 bases from J, with 11 bases between. Germline CDR1 reads MDHEN; CDR2 reads SYDVKM. Here the CDR3 reads CASSSPGRNTGELFF. The CDR3 region has the DNA TGTGCCAGCAGTTCCCCCGGGCGTAACACCGGGGAGCTGTTTTTT. The complete variable domain, with remaining parts taken from reference TRBV28 and TRBJ2-2, reads DVKVTQSSRYLVKRTGEKVFLECVQDMDHENMFWYRQDPGLGLRLIYFSYDVKMKEKGDIPEGYSVSREKKERFSLILESASTNQTSMYLCASSSPGRNTGELFFGEGSRLTVL.

The chain employs TRBV5-1 and TRBJ2-5; TRBD2 matches at 9 bases. The ends lost 0 bases at V and 4 bases at J; junction bases unmatched: 22. CDR1 is SGHRS, CDR2 YFSETQ, per germline. The CDR3 contains 21 residues. The CDR3 reads CASSLAIPGLAQSRLGETQYF. CDR3 sequence (DNA): TGCGCCAGCAGCTTGGCCATCCCGGGACTAGCTCAATCACGATTGGGAGAGACCCAGTACTTC. The full variable domain, in which reference TRBV5-1 and TRBJ2-5 provide the parts outside the CDR3, is KAGVTQTPRYLIKTRGQQVTLSCSPISGHRSVSWYQQTPGQGLQFLFEYFSETQRNKGNFPGRFSGRQFSNSRSEMNVSTLELGDSALYLCASSLAIPGLAQSRLGETQYFGPGTRLLVL.

This clonotype has ten or more counts. This chain joins TRBV28 and TRBJ2-1; no reliable D call. Looked up from germline, CDR1 is MDHEN and CDR2 is SYDVKM. The CDR3 length is 12 residues. Trimming took 6 bases from V and 4 from J, leaving 7 bases between them. CDR3 protein: CASSLKYNEQFF. The CDR3 DNA follows: TGTGCCAGCAGCTTAAAGTACAATGAGCAGTTCTTC. The complete variable domain, with remaining parts taken from reference TRBV28 and TRBJ2-1, reads DVKVTQSSRYLVKRTGEKVFLECVQDMDHENMFWYRQDPGLGLRLIYFSYDVKMKEKGDIPEGYSVSREKKERFSLILESASTNQTSMYLCASSLKYNEQFFGPGTRLTVL.

This clonotype came up many times. The rearrangement links TRBV27 to TRBJ2-2, with 8 bases identical to TRBD2. J lost 6 bases, V lost 5 bases, and 2 bases had no gene match. Per germline, CDR1 MNHEY and CDR2 SMNVEV (reference sequence). The CDR3 has 13 amino acids. CDR3: CASSHSGAGELFF. The CDR3, as DNA: TGTGCCAGCAGTCATAGCGGGGCCGGGGAGCTGTTTTTT.

This clonotype appeared a few times. The J gene is TRBJ2-1, the V gene TRBV3-1; a possible D gene is TRBD1 (5 bases). Germline V gene sequence: CDR1 LGHDT, CDR2 YNNKEL (reference sequence). This CDR3 has 15 amino acids. The V gene lost 1 base and the J gene lost 3 bases, with 10 bases spanning the gap. CDR3 nucleotides: TGTGCCAGCAGCCAAGGCCGAAGGGGCTACAATGAGCAGTTCTTC. It encodes CASSQGRRGYNEQFF.

This clonotype was counted at least ten times. The CDR3 DNA follows: TGTGCCAGCAGCCACGGAACAGGGGCGGCTTTCTTT. Residues: CASSHGTGAAFF. This chain links TRBV3-1 with TRBJ1-1, with TRBD1 identical over 7 bases. V trimming: 3 bases; J trimming: 11 bases; junction bases outside the gene matches: 6. The germline V gene has CDR1 LGHDT and CDR2 YNNKEL (reference sequence). This CDR3 has 12 amino acids.

This clonotype was detected many times. The V gene is TRBV12-3 or TRBV12-4, the J gene TRBJ2-2, with D unclear. The CDR3 extends over 12 amino acids. The V gene lost 1 base and the J gene lost 8 bases, with 5 bases spanning the gap. The CDR3 reads CASSLEVGELFF. Here the CDR3 DNA reads TGTGCCAGCAGTTTAGAGGTGGGGGAGCTGTTTTTT.

This clonotype was observed a few times. V usage is TRBV5-1 and J usage is TRBJ2-7, with D uncertain. The ends were cut back, 2 bases at V and 0 bases at J, with 6 bases in the middle. Germline CDR1 is SGHRS and CDR2 is YFSETQ. The CDR3 sequence is 13 residues long. The CDR3 protein is CASSFSTSYEQYF. In DNA form, the CDR3 reads TGCGCCAGCAGCTTCAGTACCTCCTACGAGCAGTACTTC. Variable domain in full (rest from reference TRBV5-1 and TRBJ2-7): KAGVTQTPRYLIKTRGQQVTLSCSPISGHRSVSWYQQTPGQGLQFLFEYFSETQRNKGNFPGRFSGRQFSNSRSEMNVSTLELGDSALYLCASSFSTSYEQYFGPGTRLTVT.

The chain uses TRBV5-1 and TRBJ1-2; 9 bases fit TRBD1. This CDR3 region has 15 residues. Germline trimming cut 4 bases from V and 3 bases from J; bases unmatched to any gene: 7. CDR1 and CDR2 from the germline V gene are SGHRS and YFSETQ. The CDR3 DNA follows: TGCGCCAGCAGCCCTCGGGACAGGGCGTACTATGGCTACACCTTC. This encodes CASSPRDRAYYGYTF.

This clonotype was found many times. This chain links TRBV29-1 with TRBJ1-2; TRBD1 aligns across 9 bases. The CDR3 has 13 residues. Germline values: CDR1 SQVTM, CDR2 ANQGSEA. The ends lost 6 bases at V and 6 bases at J; junction bases unmatched: 8. CDR3 loop: CSVATGGANGYTF. CDR3 nucleotides: TGCAGCGTGGCTACAGGGGGCGCGAATGGCTACACCTTC.